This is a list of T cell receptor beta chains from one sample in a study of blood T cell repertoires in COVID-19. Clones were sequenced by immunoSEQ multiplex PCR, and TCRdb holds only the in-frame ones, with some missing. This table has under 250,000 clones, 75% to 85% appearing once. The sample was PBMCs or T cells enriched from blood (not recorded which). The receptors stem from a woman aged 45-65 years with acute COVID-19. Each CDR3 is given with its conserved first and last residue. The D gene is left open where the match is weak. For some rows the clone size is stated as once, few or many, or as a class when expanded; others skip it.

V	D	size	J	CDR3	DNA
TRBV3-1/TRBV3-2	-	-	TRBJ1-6	CASRLQGSPLHF	TGTGCCAGCAGGCTACAGGGTTCACCCCTCCACTTT
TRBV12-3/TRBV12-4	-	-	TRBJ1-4	CASSRGNEKLFF	TGTGCCAGCAGCCGGGGGAATGAAAAACTGTTTTTT
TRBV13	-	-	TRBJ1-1	CASSEAENPGLKATEAFF	TGTGCCAGCAGCGAAGCCGAAAATCCAGGGCTTAAGGCCACTGAAGCTTTCTTT
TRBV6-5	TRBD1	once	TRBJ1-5	CASSTTGTGRQPQHF	TGTGCCAGCAGTACCACAGGGACAGGCAGACAGCCCCAGCATTTT
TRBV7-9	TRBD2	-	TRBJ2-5	CASSQEGTSELGRETQYF	TGTGCCAGCAGCCAAGAGGGGACTAGCGAGCTAGGGCGAGAGACCCAGTACTTC
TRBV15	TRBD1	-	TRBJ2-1	CATSRTGYEQFF	TGTGCCACCAGCAGGACAGGGTATGAGCAGTTCTTC
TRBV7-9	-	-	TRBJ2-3	CASRVSPRDTQYF	TGTGCCAGCAGGGTATCGCCCCGGGATACGCAGTATTTT
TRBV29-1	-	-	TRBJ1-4	CSVGVNEKLFF	TGCAGCGTGGGAGTGAATGAAAAACTGTTTTTT
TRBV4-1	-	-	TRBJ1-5	CASSQVGEGGNQPQHF	TGCGCCAGCAGCCAAGTTGGCGAGGGAGGCAATCAGCCCCAGCATTTT
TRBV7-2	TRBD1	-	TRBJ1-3	CASSFGSRGPSGNTIYF	TGTGCCAGCAGCTTTGGATCGAGGGGGCCCTCTGGAAACACCATATATTTT
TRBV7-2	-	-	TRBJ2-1	CASRTAGGRSYNEQFF	TGTGCCAGCAGAACCGCCGGGGGACGCTCCTACAATGAGCAGTTCTTC
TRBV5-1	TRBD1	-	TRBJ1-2	CASSLGQGKANYGYTF	TGCGCCAGCAGCTTGGGACAGGGGAAAGCTAACTATGGCTACACCTTC
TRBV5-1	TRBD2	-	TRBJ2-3	CASNSRAGGTDTQYF	TGCGCCTCCAACAGTCGAGCGGGGGGCACAGATACGCAGTATTTT
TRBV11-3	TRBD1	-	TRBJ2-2	CASSAGTAFTGELFF	TGTGCCAGCAGCGCCGGGACAGCTTTCACCGGGGAGCTGTTTTTT
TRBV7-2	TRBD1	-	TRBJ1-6	CASSIDRGNSPLHF	TGTGCCAGCAGCATAGACAGGGGGAATTCACCCCTCCACTTT
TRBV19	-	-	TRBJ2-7	CASSPGQRYEQYF	TGTGCCAGTAGTCCGGGACAAAGATACGAGCAGTACTTC
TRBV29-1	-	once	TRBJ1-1	CSASGQVMAFF	TGCAGTGCCTCGGGACAAGTAATGGCTTTCTTT